These 5 T cell receptor beta chains share one sample of origin, sequenced in a study of shared clonotypes between healthy human individuals. Using immunoSEQ multiplex PCR, the repertoire was profiled, and TCRdb retains in-frame clones only, with some absent. This repertoire shows around 1.6 million clones, under 99% found once; its top ten account for about 0.42%. The sample taken for sequencing was naive CD4+ T cells sorted from blood. The subset was: CD45RA+ positively selected. The receptors come from a man aged 25 to 40 in good health.

DNA of the CDR3: TGTGCCAGCAGCTTGGCCGGGACAGGGTATGGCTACACCTTC. Translating it yields CASSLAGTGYGYTF. The chain is built from TRBV5-4 and TRBJ1-2, with TRBD1 matching 9 bases. CDR3 length equals 14 residues. The V and J ends lost 0 bases and 5 bases, in that order; junction bases with no gene match: 2. Germline CDR1 reads SGHNT; CDR2 reads YYREEE (reference sequence). Supplemented by reference TRBV5-4 and TRBJ1-2, the full variable domain reads ETGVTQSPTHLIKTRGQQVTLRCSSQSGHNTVSWYQQALGQGPQFIFQYYREEENGRGNFPPRFSGLQFPNYSSELNVNALELDDSALYLCASSLAGTGYGYTFGSGTRLTVV.

This clone has a single count. This chain uses TRBV28 with TRBJ2-6, with 11 nucleotides matching TRBD1. This CDR3 has 17 residues. V lost 6 bases to trimming and J lost 2 bases; unmatched junction nucleotides: 6. CDR1 and CDR2 from the germline V gene are MDHEN and SYDVKM. The CDR3 bases are TGTGCCAGCAGCTCCGGGACAGGGGGGACTGGGGCCAACGTCCTGACTTTC. It codes for CASSSGTGGTGANVLTF.

This clone was recorded once. This rearrangement joins TRBV7-3 to TRBJ2-2; TRBD2 aligns across 13 bases. The CDR3 length is 18 residues. The germline V gene encodes CDR1 SGHTA and CDR2 FQGTGA. The ends lost 5 bases at V and 0 bases at J; junction bases unmatched: 6. CDR3 region: CASSPGLAGIANTGELFF. CDR3 in DNA: TGTGCCAGCAGCCCGGGACTAGCGGGAATCGCGAACACCGGGGAGCTGTTTTTT.

The CDR3 DNA reads TGTGCCAGCAGTTTTGATGACAGGTTGAACACTGAAGCTTTCTTT. Amino acid sequence: CASSFDDRLNTEAFF. This chain connects TRBV28 to TRBJ1-1, with D perhaps TRBD1 (6 bases). V was cut by 3 bases and J by 0 bases, with 11 bases left in between. The CDR3 sequence is 15 residues long. The germline V gene has CDR1 MDHEN and CDR2 SYDVKM.

This chain links TRBV5-4 with TRBJ2-2; 7 nucleotides align to TRBD1. V lost 5 bases to trimming and J lost 1 base; unmatched junction nucleotides: 14. There are 18 residues in the CDR3. Germline V gene sequence: CDR1 SGHNT, CDR2 YYREEE (reference sequence). The CDR3 is CASSSHTGVMLNTGELFF. The CDR3 DNA reads as TGTGCCAGCAGTTCGCACACAGGGGTGATGCTGAACACCGGGGAGCTGTTTTTT.